This TCR beta chain was observed in a study of shared clonotypes between healthy human individuals. Per the germline V gene, CDR1 is MNHEY and CDR2 is SVGAGI. V lost 2 bases and J 4 bases, leaving 9 bases between the germline ends. The CDR3 contains 13 residues. Among the donors, all were Caucasian adults who lived in Nashville, Tennessee. Replicate PCRs for sorted subsets used roughly 200 ng DNA; this equaled around 28,000 T cell genomes. Sequencing used immunoSEQ multiplex PCR; TCRdb keeps in-frame clones, though not all of them. This sample yields around 700,000 clones, of which less than 85% are seen a single time; around 1.6% belongs to the top ten.

The gene calls are TRBV6-5 and TRBJ2-7; D is possibly TRBD2 (6 bases). The specimen sequenced was memory CD4+ T cells sorted from blood. Subset here: CD45RA-negative fraction. The sequence was collected from a woman aged 25 to 39 in good health. CDR3 sequence reads: CASSYTGLYEQYF. Written as DNA, the CDR3 is TGTGCCAGCAGTTACACCGGACTATACGAGCAGTACTTC.